In its sample, the clone carrying this TCR beta chain was seen many times. The antigen remains unidentified. The use of a sample-barcoded 5' primer and a J-beta primer mix characterized a second PCR of roughly 7 to 11 cycles. From the 5' RACE reads, TCRdb called clonotypes with MiXCR, one entry per CDR3 protein. The profile shows 1,500,000 or so distinct CDR3 sequences, roughly 60% of them singletons. The CDR3 extends over 14 amino acids. With 3 bases removed from V and 1 base from J, the gap between germline ends came to 8 bases. This sample was included in a study of blood T cells in healthy people across ages. Study-level results: Any conclusive comparison of naive versus antigen-experienced cells was prevented by using unsorted PBMCs. The CMV status of each donor remained undetermined, and this could have confounded shifts in expanded clonotypes.

All donors came from Russia, were Caucasian and healthy, and spanned ages roughly 6 to 95. The chain couples TRBV12-3 or TRBV12-4 to TRBJ2-3, with D perhaps matching TRBD2 (6 bases). Input material: blood. The TCR originated in a man between 18 and 35 years old in good health. This CDR3 reads CASSFGGGTDTQYF. CDR3 nucleotides: TGTGCCAGCAGTTTCGGCGGGGGCACAGATACGCAGTATTTT.